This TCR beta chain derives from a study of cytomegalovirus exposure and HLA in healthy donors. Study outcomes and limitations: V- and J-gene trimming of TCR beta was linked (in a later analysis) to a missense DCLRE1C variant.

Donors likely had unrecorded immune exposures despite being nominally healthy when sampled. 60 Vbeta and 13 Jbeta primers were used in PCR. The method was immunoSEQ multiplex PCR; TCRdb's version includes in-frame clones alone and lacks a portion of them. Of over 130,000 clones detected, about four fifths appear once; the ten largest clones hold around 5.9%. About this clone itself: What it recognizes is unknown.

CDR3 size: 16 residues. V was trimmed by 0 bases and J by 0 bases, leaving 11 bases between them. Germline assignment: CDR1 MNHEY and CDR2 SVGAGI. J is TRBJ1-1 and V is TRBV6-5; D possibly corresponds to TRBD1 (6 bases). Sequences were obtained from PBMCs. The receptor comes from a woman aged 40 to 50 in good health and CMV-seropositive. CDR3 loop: CASSYSTQGMNTEAFF. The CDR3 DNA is TGTGCCAGCAGTTACTCGACACAGGGCATGAACACTGAAGCTTTCTTT.